Below are 28 T cell receptor beta chains sequenced from a single sample in a study of T-cell memory formation after mild COVID-19. TCRdb analysed the 5' RACE reads with MiXCR anew, one entry per CDR3 protein. The sample lists roughly 120,000 distinct CDR3 sequences; over 20% were seen once. The specimen was PBMCs or a T cell subset sorted from them (not recorded which). The receptors were sampled from a man between 18 and 29 years old who had mild COVID-19 (a few samples of this study predate the infection). Cell type and time point are not known.

This clonotype was picked up a small number of times. The rearrangement links TRBV20-1 to TRBJ2-1, with D uncertain. V lost 3 bases and J lost 0, with 12 bases in between. The germline V gene encodes CDR1 DFQATT and CDR2 SNEGSKA (reference sequence). CDR3 length: 15 amino acids. The DNA for the CDR3 is TGCAGTGCTAGGCCGTTGGTAGACTCCTACAATGAGCAGTTCTTC. This sequence encodes CSARPLVDSYNEQFF.

The genes are TRBV12-3 or TRBV12-4 and TRBJ1-1; perhaps TRBD1 as D (5 bases). The V and J ends lost 0 bases and 5 bases respectively, with 13 bases between them. The CDR3 has 15 residues. This chain's CDR3 is CASSLARGGRTEAFF. Here the CDR3 DNA reads TGTGCCAGCAGTTTAGCCCGGGGCGGTCGGACTGAAGCTTTCTTT.

This clonotype was counted between two and nine times. V gene TRBV27 combines with J gene TRBJ2-1; 7 positions match TRBD1. Germline trimming cut 6 bases from V and 4 bases from J; bases unmatched to any gene: 3. The germline V gene encodes CDR1 MNHEY and CDR2 SMNVEV (reference sequence). The CDR3 extends over 13 amino acids. The CDR3 bases are TGTGCCAGCAGCCGGGACAGTTACAATGAGCAGTTCTTC. Encoded protein: CASSRDSYNEQFF.

This clonotype was counted between two and nine times. J is TRBJ2-5 and V is TRBV9; 8 bases line up with TRBD1. The CDR3 has 14 residues. CDR1 is SGDLS, CDR2 YYNGEE, per germline. Losses at the gene ends were 4 bases for V and 4 bases for J; bases not matched to a gene: 6. CDR3 DNA sequence: TGTGCCAGCAGCAAGACAGGGGCGGGAGAGACCCAGTACTTC. This gives the protein CASSKTGAGETQYF.

V gene TRBV4-1 combines with J gene TRBJ2-5; D possibly corresponds to TRBD1 (7 bases). Germline CDR1 and CDR2: MGHRA and YSYEKL. The CDR3 is made up of 15 amino acids. V was trimmed by 2 bases and J by 2 bases, leaving 12 bases between them. The CDR3: CASSQLRGEQETQYF. CDR3 DNA sequence: TGCGCCAGCAGCCAACTCAGGGGGGAACAAGAGACCCAGTACTTC.

The CDR3 reads CASSYSGGDTEAFF. In DNA form, the CDR3 reads TGTGCCAGCAGTTACTCGGGGGGGGACACTGAAGCTTTCTTT. This rearrangement joins TRBV6-5 to TRBJ1-1; a possible D gene is TRBD1 (5 bases). The length of the CDR3 is 14 residues. Germline lookup yields CDR1 MNHEY and CDR2 SVGAGI. V was pared by 0 bases and J by 3 bases, with 8 bases between.

V is TRBV12-3 or TRBV12-4 and J is TRBJ2-7, with TRBD1 identical over 9 bases. V lost 1 base, J lost 4 bases, and 8 bases stayed unmatched. The length of the CDR3 is 16 residues. DNA for the CDR3: TGTGCCAGCAGTTTAGGGGCGATAGGGACAGGGTACGAGCAGTACTTC. Translating it yields CASSLGAIGTGYEQYF.

The chain links TRBV7-2 to TRBJ2-3, with 11 bases fitting TRBD2. The CDR3 spans 16 residues. The ends lost 0 bases at V and 3 bases at J; junction bases unmatched: 2. Germline CDR1 reads SGHTA; CDR2 reads FQGNSA. The CDR3 is CASSLAASGGTDTQYF. CDR3 DNA: TGTGCCAGCAGCTTAGCGGCTAGCGGGGGGACAGATACGCAGTATTTT.

This clonotype was seen only a few times. CDR3 region: CASRNYAGPNTEAFF. The DNA for the CDR3 is TGTGCCAGCAGAAACTACGCGGGGCCGAACACTGAAGCTTTCTTT. J is TRBJ1-1 and V is TRBV6-2 or TRBV6-3; D perhaps matches TRBD1 (5 bases). CDR3 length: 15 amino acids. Trimming pared 6 bases from V and 1 base from J, leaving 15 bases between. Germline-derived CDR1 and CDR2 are MNHEY and SVGEGT.

The chain is built from TRBV5-1 and TRBJ2-1; TRBD1 aligns across 12 bases. The length of the CDR3 is 14 residues. Germline V gene lookup returns CDR1 SGHRS and CDR2 YFSETQ. Germline trimming cut 3 bases from V and 10 bases from J; bases unmatched to any gene: 5. The CDR3 DNA is TGCGCCAGCAGCTCAGGGACAGGGGGCAAGGAGCAGTTCTTC. It codes for CASSSGTGGKEQFF.

The chain has TRBV6-2 or TRBV6-3 and TRBJ2-7, with TRBD1 identical over 9 bases. V gave up 4 bases and J gave up 7 bases; unmatched junction bases: 8. Looked up from germline, CDR1 is MNHEY and CDR2 is SVGEGT. The CDR3 is 14 amino acids. CDR3 protein: CASSFLQGAGEQYV. CDR3 bases: TGTGCCAGCAGTTTCCTACAGGGGGCCGGTGAGCAGTACGTC.

The chain has TRBV4-2 and TRBJ2-7, with 11 bases that match TRBD2. The V gene end was trimmed by 2 bases and the J gene end by 1 base; junction bases not matched to a gene: 7. This CDR3 is 17 amino acids long. Germline-derived CDR1 and CDR2 are LGHNA and YNFKEQ. CDR3: CASSQRAGTSGSYEQYF. The CDR3 DNA follows: TGTGCCAGCAGCCAAAGGGCAGGGACTAGCGGTTCCTACGAGCAGTACTTC.

A few counts support this clonotype. The CDR3 loop is CASSQHRVRTEAFF. DNA of the CDR3: TGCGCCAGCAGCCAGCACAGGGTTCGGACTGAAGCTTTCTTT. This rearrangement joins TRBV4-1 to TRBJ1-1; possibly TRBD1 for D (6 bases). Germline assignment: CDR1 MGHRA and CDR2 YSYEKL. V lost 3 bases and J 5 bases, leaving 13 bases between the germline ends. This CDR3 is built from 14 residues.

In its sample, this clonotype was seen a few times. The chain carries TRBV7-8 and TRBJ2-5; 9 bases align to TRBD1. CDR1 SGHVS and CDR2 FQNEAQ come from the germline V gene. The CDR3 spans 14 residues. V was pared by 6 bases and J by 4 bases, with 6 bases of the junction left unmatched. The CDR3 sequence: CASRNRGRRETQYF. In nucleotides, the CDR3 is TGTGCCAGCAGAAACAGGGGGCGGCGAGAGACCCAGTACTTC.

The CDR3 coding sequence is TGTGCCAGCAGCTTAGGTCCCGTCGCGGCAGATACGCAGTATTTT. Its protein is CASSLGPVAADTQYF. The chain recombines TRBV11-2 with TRBJ2-3; D is ambiguous. CDR3 length equals 15 residues. CDR1 is SGHAT and CDR2 is FQNNGV in the germline V gene. Deletions cut 1 base from V and 4 bases from J, with 12 bases between.

The chain combines TRBV15 with TRBJ1-2, with TRBD1 identical over 10 bases. Trimming cost V 1 base and J 7 bases; bases outside gene matches: 6. CDR3 length: 15 residues. The germline gives CDR1 LNHNV, CDR2 YYDKDF (reference sequence). The DNA of the CDR3 is TGTGCCACCAGCAGAGCGGGACAGGGGACACGTGGCTACACCTTC. Translation: CATSRAGQGTRGYTF.

A single count supports this clonotype. The V call is TRBV20-1, the J call TRBJ1-6; 10 nucleotides align to TRBD1. The V and J ends lost 5 bases and 0 bases, in that order; junction bases with no gene match: 10. The CDR3 extends over 18 amino acids. CDR1 and CDR2 from the germline V gene are DFQATT and SNEGSKA (reference sequence). The CDR3 nucleotides read TGCAGTGCTCCCGGCCCTAGGGACAGGGGCTCCTATAATTCACCCCTCCACTTT. As protein: CSAPGPRDRGSYNSPLHF.

The CDR3 DNA is TGTGCCAGCAGTATGTTCGGGGAGCTGTTTTTT. Its translation: CASSMFGELFF. V and J are TRBV6-5 and TRBJ2-2; D is unresolved. V was shortened by 5 bases and J by 7 bases, with 5 bases between the two germline ends. The CDR3 spans 11 residues. Germline CDR1 is MNHEY and CDR2 is SVGAGI.

V gene TRBV9 combines with J gene TRBJ1-2, with D possibly TRBD1 on 6 matching bases. This CDR3 has 12 amino acids. CDR1 is SGDLS and CDR2 is YYNGEE in the germline V gene. V lost 4 bases and J lost 7, with 11 bases in between. CDR3 in DNA: TGTGCCAGCAGCTCACAGGGATCTGGCTACACCTTC. It translates to CASSSQGSGYTF.

The chain is built from TRBV4-1 and TRBJ2-7; TRBD1 matches 7 bases. J lost 2 bases, V lost 5 bases, and 9 bases had no gene match. Germline V CDR1 and CDR2: MGHRA, YSYEKL. CDR3 size: 15 residues. The CDR3 loop reads CASSFSVRGPYEQYF. For the CDR3, the DNA is TGCGCCAGCAGCTTCTCCGTTAGGGGGCCCTACGAGCAGTACTTC.

This clonotype was counted only a few times. The junction shows a germline mismatch at one end, possibly a read error. This chain links TRBV11-2 with TRBJ2-5, with no clear D. Germline V CDR1 and CDR2: SGHAT, FQNNGV. The CDR3 loop spans 12 amino acids. DNA for the CDR3: TGTGCCAGCAGCCCGACCCAAGAGACCCAGTATTTC. This codes for CASSPTQETQYF. Drawing the rest from reference TRBV11-2 and TRBJ2-5, the complete variable domain is EAGVAQSPRYKIIEKRQSVAFWCNPISGHATLYWYQQILGQGPKLLIQFQNNGVVDDSQLPKDRFSAERLKGVDSTLKIQPAKLEDSAVYLCASSPTQETQYFGPGTRLLVL.

This sequence joins TRBV3-1 and TRBJ2-7; D ambiguous. CDR1 LGHDT and CDR2 YNNKEL come from the germline V gene (reference sequence). The ends were cut back, 4 bases at V and 1 base at J, with 11 bases in the middle. This CDR3 has 14 amino acids. The CDR3 loop reads CASSPFLGSYEQYV. The CDR3 DNA is TGTGCCAGCAGCCCTTTTCTGGGTTCCTACGAGCAGTACGTC.

The gene calls are TRBV18 and TRBJ2-7, with 8 bases that match TRBD2. This CDR3 contains 15 residues. V trimming: 3 bases; J trimming: 1 base; junction bases outside the gene matches: 5. CDR1 and CDR2 from the germline V gene are KGHSH and LQKENI. The CDR3 is CASSPGGGPSYEQYV. CDR3 nucleotide sequence: TGTGCCAGCTCACCGGGCGGGGGGCCTTCCTACGAGCAGTACGTC.

The chain employs TRBV4-1 and TRBJ2-1; D is undetermined. The V gene's germline CDR1 is MGHRA and CDR2 YSYEKL. This CDR3 comprises 15 residues. V was clipped by 0 bases and J by 8 bases, with 14 bases between them. CDR3 residues: CASSQEGPGIHEQFF. In nucleotides, the CDR3 is TGCGCCAGCAGCCAAGAAGGTCCAGGTATCCATGAGCAGTTCTTC.

The rearrangement uses TRBV6-2 or TRBV6-3 and TRBJ2-1, with D unclear. Germline V lookup: CDR1 MNHEY, CDR2 SVGEGT. V gave up 3 bases and J gave up 5 bases, with 5 bases separating them. This CDR3 contains 12 residues. This CDR3 reads CASSYMDNEQFF. The CDR3, as DNA: TGTGCCAGCAGTTATATGGACAATGAGCAGTTCTTC.

Only a few counts were recorded for this clonotype. J is TRBJ2-2 and V is TRBV7-3, with D hard to call. CDR1 and CDR2 (germline): SGHTA, FQGTGA. CDR3 size: 14 residues. V lost 5 bases and J 0 bases, leaving 7 bases between the germline ends. The CDR3 DNA sequence: TGTGCCAGCAGCCCTTATTCGAACACCGGGGAGCTGTTTTTT. Translation: CASSPYSNTGELFF.

This chain joins TRBV4-2 and TRBJ2-1; 12 bases map to TRBD2. The ends lost 4 bases at V and 8 bases at J; junction bases unmatched: 6. CDR1 and CDR2 from the germline V gene are LGHNA and YNFKEQ. The CDR3 covers 15 residues. Written as DNA, the CDR3 is TGTGCCAGCAGCCCCCTAGCGGGGGGGCAAGATGAGCAGTTCTTC. This codes for CASSPLAGGQDEQFF.

This clonotype was counted only a few times. The chain is built from TRBV12-3 or TRBV12-4 and TRBJ1-2; D is undetermined. Trimming left V 0 bases short and J 4 bases short, with 6 bases between. The CDR3 sequence is 13 residues long. Here the CDR3 reads CASSLAGSYGYTF. CDR3 bases: TGTGCCAGCAGTTTAGCCGGATCCTATGGCTACACCTTC.